Following are 23 T cell receptor beta chains from one sample sequenced in a study of cytomegalovirus exposure and HLA in healthy donors. It was with 60 Vbeta and 13 Jbeta primers that the PCR ran. Sequencing was performed with immunoSEQ multiplex PCR; in TCRdb, only in-frame clones are kept and a portion is missing. The listing records around 97,000 clones. The sequenced sample consisted of PBMCs. The receptors stem from a man aged 35 to 55 in good health and CMV-seronegative.

The chain uses TRBV6-5 and TRBJ2-7; TRBD2 matches 11 bases. Trimming took 0 bases from V and 3 from J; bases not matched to a gene: 1. Germline assignment: CDR1 MNHEY and CDR2 SVGAGI. The CDR3 runs 15 residues. The CDR3 region has the DNA TGTGCCAGCAGTTACTCGACTAGCGGGGTCTACGAGCAGTACTTC. It encodes CASSYSTSGVYEQYF.

The J gene is TRBJ2-7, the V gene TRBV4-3; 10 positions match TRBD2. Germline CDR1 and CDR2: LGHNA and YSLEER. The CDR3 is 15 residues long. Unmatched junction bases numbered 6, after V lost 3 bases and J lost 4 bases. The CDR3 sequence is CASSQFLAGDYEQYF. The CDR3 DNA is TGCGCCAGCAGCCAGTTCCTAGCGGGAGATTACGAGCAGTACTTC.

The rearrangement links TRBV5-1 to TRBJ1-2, with D maybe TRBD1 (5 bases). The CDR3 is 14 amino acids. Germline values: CDR1 SGHRS, CDR2 YFSETQ. Between the trimmed V and J ends, which lost 0 bases and 3 bases, there was a span of 9 bases. CDR3 loop: CASSLEGRDYGYTF. CDR3 DNA sequence: TGCGCCAGCAGCTTGGAGGGCAGGGACTATGGCTACACCTTC.

This chain uses TRBV15 with TRBJ2-2; D might be TRBD2 (6 bases). CDR1 is LNHNV, CDR2 YYDKDF, per germline (reference sequence). Between the trimmed V and J ends, which lost 1 base and 5 bases, there was a span of 14 bases. The CDR3 consists of 16 residues. The CDR3 bases are TGTGCCACCAGCAGAGTCGGGGGAGTAAGAACCGGGGAGCTGTTTTTT. It yields the protein CATSRVGGVRTGELFF.

The genes are TRBV30 and TRBJ1-1, with a possible D match to TRBD1 (5 bases). The CDR3 runs 12 residues. The V end was cut by 4 bases, the J end by 6 bases, with 12 bases between. Germline V lookup: CDR1 GTSNPN, CDR2 SVGIG (reference sequence). The CDR3, as DNA: TGTGCCTGGATACCTGGGGCCTCTGAAGCTTTCTTT. Its protein is CAWIPGASEAFF.

This chain joins TRBV7-9 and TRBJ2-5; perhaps TRBD2 as D (6 bases). CDR3 size: 17 residues. From germline, CDR1 is SEHNR and CDR2 FQNEAQ (reference sequence). Deletions cut 1 base from V and 1 base from J, with 16 bases between. The CDR3 spells CASSLGGPAGRQETQYF. In nucleotides, the CDR3 is TGTGCCAGCAGCTTAGGGGGCCCAGCGGGCCGCCAAGAGACCCAGTACTTC.

CDR3 nucleotides: TGCGCCAGCAGCTTACGGGAGAGACCCGCGAAAGATACGCAGTATTTT. Translated, it gives CASSLRERPAKDTQYF. V gene TRBV5-1 combines with J gene TRBJ2-3; tentatively, D is TRBD2 (6 bases). The V gene lost 2 bases and the J gene lost 5 bases, with 18 bases spanning the gap. The germline CDR1 and CDR2 sequences are SGHRS and YFSETQ. This CDR3 region has 16 residues.

The rearrangement uses TRBV7-7 and TRBJ2-5, with D perhaps matching TRBD2 (6 bases). This CDR3 contains 15 residues. The V gene's germline CDR1 is SSHAT and CDR2 FNYEAQ (reference sequence). The V gene lost 0 bases and the J gene lost 1 base, with 9 bases spanning the gap. The CDR3 DNA sequence: TGTGCCAGCAGCTTAGCGCCCGGGGGCCAAGAGACCCAGTACTTC. Protein product: CASSLAPGGQETQYF.

CDR3 coding DNA: TGTGCCAGCAGCTTTGAACAGCCTAGCAATCAGCCCCAGCATTTT. Its translation is CASSFEQPSNQPQHF. The rearrangement links TRBV5-5 to TRBJ1-5; D is unclear. V lost 2 bases, J lost 0 bases, and 9 bases lay in between. Germline values: CDR1 SGHKS, CDR2 YYEKEE (reference sequence). The length of the CDR3 is 15 residues.

V gene TRBV7-7 combines with J gene TRBJ2-1, with 9 bases aligning to TRBD1. CDR1 and CDR2 from the germline V gene are SSHAT and FNYEAQ (reference sequence). The trim removed 5 bases at V and 5 bases at J, leaving 4 bases unmatched. This CDR3 is 14 amino acids long. CDR3 nucleotides: TGTGCCAGCAGCCGGGACAGGGCCGACAATGAGCAGTTCTTC. Protein product: CASSRDRADNEQFF. The complete variable domain, with remaining parts taken from reference TRBV7-7 and TRBJ2-1, reads GAGVSQSPRYKVTKRGQDVTLRCDPISSHATLYWYQQALGQGPEFLTYFNYEAQPDKSGLPSDRFSAERPEGSISTLTIQRTEQRDSAMYRCASSRDRADNEQFFGPGTRLTVL.

J is TRBJ2-2 and V is TRBV7-2; 10 bases map to TRBD2. Unmatched junction bases numbered 6, after V lost 2 bases and J lost 0 bases. CDR1 and CDR2 (germline): SGHTA, FQGNSA. The CDR3 covers 18 residues. CDR3 in amino acids: CTSSLKLAGGTNTGELFF. DNA for the CDR3: TGTACCAGCAGCTTAAAGTTAGCGGGGGGTACGAACACCGGGGAGCTGTTTTTT. The full variable domain, rest sourced from reference TRBV7-2 and TRBJ2-2, is GAGVSQSPSNKVTEKGKDVELRCDPISGHTALYWYRQSLGQGLEFLIYFQGNSAPDKSGLPSDRFSAERTGGSVSTLTIQRTQQEDSAVYLCTSSLKLAGGTNTGELFFGEGSRLTVL.

This chain links TRBV5-4 with TRBJ1-1, with a tentative D call TRBD1 (5 bases). From germline, CDR1 is SGHNT and CDR2 YYREEE (reference sequence). The CDR3 is 14 amino acids. Trimming shortened V by 0 bases and J by 1 base, and 7 bases separated the two germline ends. For the CDR3, the DNA is TGTGCCAGCAGCTTGGGCGGACAGAACACTGAAGCTTTCTTT. Residues: CASSLGGQNTEAFF.

This rearrangement joins TRBV7-2 to TRBJ2-2, with D maybe TRBD2 (6 bases). Trimming removed 0 bases at V and 5 bases at J, with 10 bases between. CDR1 SGHTA and CDR2 FQGNSA come from the germline V gene. CDR3 length: 15 residues. The CDR3 DNA sequence: TGTGCCAGCAGCTTAGCCACCGGAGGGACCGGGGAGCTGTTTTTT. This codes for CASSLATGGTGELFF. The full variable domain, with the rest looked up from reference TRBV7-2 and TRBJ2-2, is GAGVSQSPSNKVTEKGKDVELRCDPISGHTALYWYRQSLGQGLEFLIYFQGNSAPDKSGLPSDRFSAERTGGSVSTLTIQRTQQEDSAVYLCASSLATGGTGELFFGEGSRLTVL.

The chain carries TRBV28 and TRBJ2-7; perhaps TRBD1 as D (6 bases). This CDR3 is 13 amino acids long. Germline CDR1 and CDR2: MDHEN and SYDVKM. V lost 7 bases to trimming and J lost 1 base, with 11 bases between them. CDR3 nucleotides: TGTGCCAGCAACCCCGGACAGTCCTACGAGCAGTACTTC. It codes for CASNPGQSYEQYF.

The genes are TRBV11-3 and TRBJ2-5; TRBD1 is a possible D gene (6 bases). Germline loops: CDR1 SGHNT, CDR2 YENEEA. V was pared by 1 base and J by 4 bases, with 16 bases between. This CDR3 spans 16 amino acids. CDR3 DNA: TGTGCCAGCAGCTTAGGTGGGACAAGAGGTGGAGAGACCCAGTACTTC. Protein sequence: CASSLGGTRGGETQYF.

This chain's CDR3 is CASSVEMARTGELFF. In DNA form, the CDR3 reads TGTGCCAGCAGCGTAGAGATGGCGCGGACCGGGGAGCTGTTTTTT. The chain employs TRBV9 and TRBJ2-2; unclear D gene. The CDR3 loop spans 15 amino acids. Trimming cost V 0 bases and J 5 bases, with 11 bases left between them. Germline CDR1 reads SGDLS; CDR2 reads YYNGEE.

The gene calls are TRBV18 and TRBJ2-7, with D tentatively TRBD1 (5 bases). Between the trimmed V and J ends, which lost 1 base and 6 bases, there was a span of 10 bases. Germline V gives CDR1 KGHSH, CDR2 LQKENI. This CDR3 is 13 amino acids long. The CDR3 DNA sequence: TGTGCCAGCTCACCACAGCAGGGTGGCGAGCAGTACTTC. It is translated as CASSPQQGGEQYF.

This chain connects TRBV5-1 to TRBJ2-5; 11 bases agree with TRBD1. The CDR3 is 14 amino acids. CDR1 is SGHRS, CDR2 YFSETQ, per germline. V was pared by 6 bases and J by 4 bases, with 5 bases of the junction left unmatched. In DNA form, the CDR3 reads TGCGCCAGCATTCCCGGGACAGGGGGAGAGACCCAGTACTTC. Amino acid sequence: CASIPGTGGETQYF.

The J gene is TRBJ1-1, the V gene TRBV29-1, with 9 bases aligning to TRBD1. CDR1 is SQVTM, CDR2 ANQGSEA, per germline. With V trimmed by 6 bases and J by 3 bases, 11 bases remained unmatched. This CDR3 comprises 15 residues. The CDR3 DNA reads as TGCAGCGTAGATCCAGGGACAGGGATGTACACTGAAGCTTTCTTT. This codes for CSVDPGTGMYTEAFF.

The chain is built from TRBV27 and TRBJ2-1, with 8 bases fitting TRBD2. J was trimmed by 6 bases and V by 6 bases; bases with no gene match: 7. Germline CDR1 is MNHEY and CDR2 is SMNVEV (reference sequence). The CDR3 runs to 14 residues. CDR3 DNA sequence: TGTGCCAGCAGAGCGGGAGCCAATCCCAATGAGCAGTTCTTC. Residues: CASRAGANPNEQFF.

V gene TRBV7-8 combines with J gene TRBJ2-7; D remains ambiguous. This CDR3 region has 14 residues. Germline CDR1 SGHVS, CDR2 FQNEAQ. V lost 7 bases and J lost 2, with 15 bases in between. The CDR3 DNA reads as TGTGCCAGCACCCCGGGTATTCAGACCTACGAGCAGTACTTC. Translating gives CASTPGIQTYEQYF. The whole variable domain, remainder taken from reference TRBV7-8 and TRBJ2-7, is GAGVSQSPRYKVAKRGQDVALRCDPISGHVSLFWYQQALGQGPEFLTYFQNEAQLDKSGLPSDRFFAERPEGSVSTLKIQRTQQEDSAVYLCASTPGIQTYEQYFGPGTRLTVT.

V is TRBV5-6 and J is TRBJ1-1; unclear D gene. Germline-derived CDR1 and CDR2 are SGHDT and YYEEEE. V was clipped by 6 bases and J by 0 bases, with 9 bases between them. The CDR3 consists of 13 residues. CDR3 in amino acids: CASTHSLNTEAFF. The DNA of the CDR3 is TGTGCCAGCACCCACAGCTTGAACACTGAAGCTTTCTTT. The full variable domain, with the rest looked up from reference TRBV5-6 and TRBJ1-1, is DAGVTQSPTHLIKTRGQQVTLRCSPKSGHDTVSWYQQALGQGPQFIFQYYEEEERQRGNFPDRFSGHQFPNYSSELNVNALLLGDSALYLCASTHSLNTEAFFGQGTRLTVV.

In nucleotides, the CDR3 is TGTGCCAGCAGTTGGAACAGGGGGGATGAGCAGTTCTTC. This translates into CASSWNRGDEQFF. The V and J genes are TRBV27 and TRBJ2-1; 8 bases align to TRBD1. Germline CDR1 is MNHEY and CDR2 is SMNVEV (reference sequence). V was clipped by 4 bases and J by 8 bases; unmatched bases: 4. The CDR3 runs 13 residues.